This is a list of T cell receptor beta chains from one sample in a study of blood T cells in healthy people across ages. TCRdb itself ran the 5' RACE reads through MiXCR, one entry per CDR3 protein. The sample has some 1.4 million distinct CDR3 sequences, about 43% seen once. Sequences were obtained from blood. The receptors were gathered from a woman aged 18-30 years in good health. The CDR3 runs from the conserved cysteine through the conserved F or W. Each record gives: clone size, V gene, D gene, CDR3 length, J gene, CDR3 DNA, CDR3 protein. A D gene is named only where the DNA matches it firmly. The size entry is marked missing in some rows and otherwise reads once, few, many or a size class.

clone size: few; V gene: TRBV28; D gene: NA; CDR3 length: 11; J gene: TRBJ2-7; CDR3 DNA: TGTGCCAGCAGTTTATCGATCAAGCAGTACTTC; CDR3 protein: CASSLSIKQYF
clone size: NA; V gene: TRBV5-1; D gene: NA; CDR3 length: 13; J gene: TRBJ1-4; CDR3 DNA: TGCGCCAGCAGCTTACCGGGAGATGAAAAACTGTTTTTT; CDR3 protein: CASSLPGDEKLFF
clone size: NA; V gene: TRBV15; D gene: TRBD1; CDR3 length: 13; J gene: TRBJ2-5; CDR3 DNA: TGTGCCACCAGCACGCTATCTCAGGGGGAGCGGTACTTC; CDR3 protein: CATSTLSQGERYF
clone size: NA; V gene: TRBV12-3/TRBV12-4; D gene: NA; CDR3 length: 12; J gene: TRBJ2-1; CDR3 DNA: TGTGCCAGCACCCTCGTCGGGGATGAGCAGTTCTTC; CDR3 protein: CASTLVGDEQFF
clone size: NA; V gene: TRBV7-9; D gene: NA; CDR3 length: 13; J gene: TRBJ2-5; CDR3 DNA: TGTGCCAGCAGCTTAGATCTGGAGGAGACCCAGTACTTC; CDR3 protein: CASSLDLEETQYF
clone size: NA; V gene: TRBV27; D gene: NA; CDR3 length: 15; J gene: TRBJ2-7; CDR3 DNA: TGTGCCAGCAGTACTACACCCGGACTGACCTACGAGCAGTACTTC; CDR3 protein: CASSTTPGLTYEQYF
clone size: NA; V gene: TRBV6-5; D gene: TRBD2; CDR3 length: 15; J gene: TRBJ2-7; CDR3 DNA: TGTGCCAGCAGTTACCGGGGGGACGGCCCCTACGAGCAGTACTTC; CDR3 protein: CASSYRGDGPYEQYF
clone size: NA; V gene: TRBV20-1; D gene: NA; CDR3 length: 15; J gene: TRBJ1-1; CDR3 DNA: TGCAGTGCCAGCCCCCATACAGGGTTGGGCACTGAAGCTTTCTTT; CDR3 protein: CSASPHTGLGTEAFF
clone size: NA; V gene: TRBV5-1; D gene: NA; CDR3 length: 15; J gene: TRBJ2-2; CDR3 DNA: TGCGCCAGCAGCTTGACGGCCGTCAGCACCGGGGAGCTGTTTTTT; CDR3 protein: CASSLTAVSTGELFF
clone size: NA; V gene: TRBV3-1; D gene: NA; CDR3 length: 15; J gene: TRBJ1-3; CDR3 DNA: TGTGCCAGCAGCCAAGATCAGGGCTGGAGAAACACCATATATTTT; CDR3 protein: CASSQDQGWRNTIYF
clone size: NA; V gene: TRBV6-1; D gene: NA; CDR3 length: 13; J gene: TRBJ1-1; CDR3 DNA: TGTGCCACCCTACGGGGCCTTAACACTGAAGCTTTCTTT; CDR3 protein: CATLRGLNTEAFF
clone size: few; V gene: TRBV29-1; D gene: TRBD1; CDR3 length: 15; J gene: TRBJ2-4; CDR3 DNA: TGTAGCGTTGAAGGGACAGGGGCTCAGGAAAACATTCAGTACTTC; CDR3 protein: CSVEGTGAQENIQYF
clone size: NA; V gene: TRBV20-1; D gene: TRBD1; CDR3 length: 20; J gene: TRBJ2-4; CDR3 DNA: TGCAGTGCTAAGAACCCGGGACAGGGGATGCTTGGAGAACCCAAAAACATTCAGTACTTC; CDR3 protein: CSAKNPGQGMLGEPKNIQYF
clone size: NA; V gene: TRBV7-8; D gene: TRBD1; CDR3 length: 15; J gene: TRBJ2-1; CDR3 DNA: TGTGCCAGCAGCTTAGCCGGGAAGGGGGCTGATGAGCAGTTCTTC; CDR3 protein: CASSLAGKGADEQFF
clone size: NA; V gene: TRBV3-1; D gene: NA; CDR3 length: 15; J gene: TRBJ2-2; CDR3 DNA: TGTGCCAGCAGCCTACCCGGGACTTCGTCCGGGGAGCTGTTTTTT; CDR3 protein: CASSLPGTSSGELFF
clone size: once; V gene: TRBV7-8; D gene: TRBD2; CDR3 length: 18; J gene: TRBJ2-3; CDR3 DNA: TGTGCCAGCAGCTTAAGGGACGCTAGCGGGGCAAACACAGATACGCAGTATTTT; CDR3 protein: CASSLRDASGANTDTQYF
clone size: NA; V gene: TRBV14; D gene: NA; CDR3 length: 15; J gene: TRBJ2-5; CDR3 DNA: TGTGCCAGCAGCCAAGGAAGCGACACAGAAGAGACCCAGTACTTC; CDR3 protein: CASSQGSDTEETQYF
clone size: NA; V gene: TRBV2; D gene: NA; CDR3 length: 14; J gene: TRBJ2-7; CDR3 DNA: TGTGCCAGCAGTGAGGAGAGGAATCTTCTCGAGCAGTACTTC; CDR3 protein: CASSEERNLLEQYF
clone size: few; V gene: TRBV4-1; D gene: TRBD2; CDR3 length: 15; J gene: TRBJ2-7; CDR3 DNA: TGCGCCAGCAGCCAAGATAGCGGGTCAGCCTACGAGCAGTACTTC; CDR3 protein: CASSQDSGSAYEQYF
clone size: NA; V gene: TRBV5-1; D gene: NA; CDR3 length: 15; J gene: TRBJ2-1; CDR3 DNA: TGCGCCAGCAGCTTGATGGTCCCCGGGGGCGATGAGCAGTTCTTC; CDR3 protein: CASSLMVPGGDEQFF